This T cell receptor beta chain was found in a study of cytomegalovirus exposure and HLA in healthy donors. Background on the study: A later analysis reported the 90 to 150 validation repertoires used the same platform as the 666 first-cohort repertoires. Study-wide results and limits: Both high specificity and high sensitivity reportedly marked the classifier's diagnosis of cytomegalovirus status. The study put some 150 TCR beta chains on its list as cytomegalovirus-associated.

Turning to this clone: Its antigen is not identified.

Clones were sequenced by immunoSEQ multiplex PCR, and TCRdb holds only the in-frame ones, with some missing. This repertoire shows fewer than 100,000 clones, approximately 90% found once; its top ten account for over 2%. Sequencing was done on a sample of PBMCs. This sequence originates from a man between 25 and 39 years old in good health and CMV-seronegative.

The CDR3 DNA reads TGTGCCTGGAGTGTCCTACTCGGGACAGGGAGTGCTCAGCCCCAGCATTTT. Its protein is CAWSVLLGTGSAQPQHF. This chain links TRBV30 with TRBJ1-5; TRBD1 matches 9 bases. The CDR3 loop spans 17 amino acids. Germline values: CDR1 GTSNPN, CDR2 SVGIG (reference sequence). V shed 0 bases, J shed 6 bases, and the junction held 12 bases outside the gene matches.